These 31 T cell receptor beta chains share one sample of origin, sequenced in a study of naive and memory T cell subsets. The treatment here: skin biopsy from PPD injection site in Mantoux-positive individual. A UMI-containing oligonucleotide was joined by 3' ligation to the TCR cDNA template. Ligated cDNA underwent four rounds of PCR with nested alpha and beta constant region primers and SP2. TCRdb analysed the UMI-ligation and nested PCR reads with MiXCR anew, one entry per CDR3 protein. The sample consists of tens of thousands of distinct CDR3 sequences, about 6.2% of them appearing once. The input for sequencing was skin, taken from a tuberculin skin test site. These TCRs come from an adult in good health.

This chain uses TRBV10-2 with TRBJ2-7; weak D call: TRBD2 (6 bases). With 6 bases removed from V and 6 bases from J, the gap between germline ends came to 6 bases. In germline, CDR1 is WSHSY, CDR2 SAAADI. This CDR3 region has 10 residues. The CDR3 protein is CASREGEQYF. CDR3 nucleotide sequence: TGCGCCAGCAGGGAGGGCGAGCAGTACTTC.

There are many counts of this clonotype. This chain uses TRBV5-1 with TRBJ2-7, with TRBD1 as a possible D gene (5 bases). The CDR3 has 15 residues. V lost 2 bases and J 4 bases, leaving 16 bases between the germline ends. Germline-derived CDR1 and CDR2 are SGHRS and YFSETQ. This chain's CDR3 is CASSFDWTRRYEQYF. In nucleotides, the CDR3 is TGCGCCAGCAGCTTTGATTGGACAAGACGATACGAGCAGTACTTC. The full variable domain, rest sourced from reference TRBV5-1 and TRBJ2-7, is KAGVTQTPRYLIKTRGQQVTLSCSPISGHRSVSWYQQTPGQGLQFLFEYFSETQRNKGNFPGRFSGRQFSNSRSEMNVSTLELGDSALYLCASSFDWTRRYEQYFGPGTRLTVT.

The table lists this clonotype with a few counts. As DNA, the CDR3 is TGCGCCAGCAGCACCGGACAGTTAGCAACTAATGAAAAACTGTTTTTT. Its translation is CASSTGQLATNEKLFF. The rearrangement uses TRBV5-1 and TRBJ1-4; D perhaps matches TRBD1 (6 bases). CDR1 SGHRS and CDR2 YFSETQ come from the germline V gene. The CDR3 spans 16 residues. V shed 4 bases and J shed 0 bases, with 13 bases lying between them.

This clonotype was counted ten times or more. This chain connects TRBV5-4 to TRBJ1-2; the match to TRBD1 covers 7 bases. Per the germline V gene, CDR1 is SGHNT and CDR2 is YYREEE (reference sequence). CDR3 length: 15 residues. V lost 6 bases, J lost 6 bases, and 14 bases stayed unmatched. The DNA for the CDR3 is TGTGCCAGCAACGGGACAGTGTCTACCGAGGATGGCTACACCTTC. Translated: CASNGTVSTEDGYTF.

This clonotype was seen more than once but under ten times. V usage is TRBV20-1 and J usage is TRBJ1-2, with a possible D match to TRBD1 (6 bases). Trimming pared 1 base from V and 1 base from J, leaving 16 bases between. Germline CDR1 reads DFQATT; CDR2 reads SNEGSKA (reference sequence). This CDR3 spans 16 amino acids. The CDR3 here is CSARVPGVGRNYGYTF. The CDR3 DNA is TGCAGTGCTAGAGTCCCAGGGGTGGGTCGTAACTATGGCTACACCTTC.

This clonotype was counted many times. The rearrangement uses TRBV6-1 and TRBJ1-1; the match to TRBD1 covers 7 bases. The CDR3 length is 14 residues. CDR1 is MNHNS and CDR2 is SASEGT in the germline V gene. The junction had 7 bases not matched to a gene; V was cut back by 6 bases and J by 3 bases. CDR3 bases: TGTGCCAGCAGGGTAACAGGGGATTACACTGAAGCTTTCTTT. Residues: CASRVTGDYTEAFF.

This clonotype was recorded at least ten times. The chain is built from TRBV4-1 and TRBJ2-7, with TRBD1 matching over 9 bases. Trimming at V came to 4 bases and at J to 4 bases, leaving 2 bases not matched to a gene. The CDR3 covers 13 residues. Germline CDR1 reads MGHRA; CDR2 reads YSYEKL. For the CDR3, the DNA is TGCGCCAGCAGCCGCGGACAGGGGTACGAGCAGTACTTC. Residues: CASSRGQGYEQYF.

The gene calls are TRBV12-3 or TRBV12-4 and TRBJ1-1, with TRBD1 as a possible D gene (5 bases). Trimming cost V 6 bases and J 0 bases, with 14 bases left between them. CDR3 length equals 15 residues. The CDR3 region is CASSSRQRVNTEAFF. In DNA, the CDR3 is TGTGCCAGCAGCTCCCGACAGAGGGTGAACACTGAAGCTTTCTTT.

This clonotype was seen repeatedly, ten times or more. The chain carries TRBV7-8 and TRBJ2-1; D is unresolved. The V gene lost 1 base and the J gene lost 5 bases, with 9 bases spanning the gap. The CDR3 length is 14 residues. CDR1 and CDR2 from the germline V gene are SGHVS and FQNEAQ. Here the CDR3 DNA reads TGTGCCAGCAGCTTAGTTCACAGAAACAATGAGCAGTTCTTC. It codes for CASSLVHRNNEQFF.

This clonotype was recorded many times. CDR3 coding DNA: TGTGCCAGCAGTGGTGGGACAGCCTACAATGAGCAGTTCTTC. Translation: CASSGGTAYNEQFF. The V and J genes are TRBV6-1 and TRBJ2-1; TRBD1 aligns across 7 bases. Per the germline V gene, CDR1 is MNHNS and CDR2 is SASEGT. V shed 4 bases, J shed 2 bases, and the junction held 2 bases outside the gene matches. This CDR3 comprises 14 residues.

The chain joins TRBV3-1 to TRBJ1-5; perhaps TRBD1 as D (6 bases). Germline V CDR1 and CDR2: LGHDT, YNNKEL (reference sequence). The CDR3 consists of 14 residues. The V gene lost 3 bases and the J gene lost 3 bases, with 9 bases spanning the gap. The CDR3 DNA reads as TGTGCCAGCAGCCACGGACAGCTCAATCAGCCCCAGCATTTT. Its translation: CASSHGQLNQPQHF. Full variable domain (remainder filled in from reference TRBV3-1 and TRBJ1-5): DTAVSQTPKYLVTQMGNDKSIKCEQNLGHDTMYWYKQDSKKFLKIMFSYNNKELIINETVPNRFSPKSPDKAHLNLHINSLELGDSAVYFCASSHGQLNQPQHFGDGTRLSIL.

This clonotype was seen more than once but under ten times. The chain has TRBV7-2 and TRBJ2-7, with TRBD1 matching over 7 bases. Germline loops: CDR1 SGHTA, CDR2 FQGNSA. The CDR3 extends over 14 amino acids. V was clipped by 3 bases and J by 3 bases; unmatched bases: 5. In DNA form, the CDR3 reads TGTGCCAGCAGCTTTGACAGGGAATACTACGAGCAGTACTTC. Translating gives CASSFDREYYEQYF.

At least ten counts were recorded for this clonotype. This chain uses TRBV6-5 with TRBJ1-1, with unresolved D. Trimming shortened V by 0 bases and J by 1 base, and 6 bases separated the two germline ends. The CDR3 runs 14 residues. The germline CDR1 and CDR2 sequences are MNHEY and SVGAGI. The CDR3: CASSYSVRNTEAFF. The CDR3 region has the DNA TGTGCCAGCAGTTACTCGGTTCGGAACACTGAAGCTTTCTTT.

This chain links TRBV4-2 with TRBJ2-7; no firm D call. The CDR3 runs to 12 residues. Looked up from germline, CDR1 is LGHNA and CDR2 is YNFKEQ. V was cut by 2 bases and J by 2 bases, with 4 bases left in between. The CDR3 loop reads CASSQLPYEQYF. The CDR3 coding sequence is TGTGCCAGCAGCCAACTCCCCTACGAGCAGTACTTC.

The chain combines TRBV28 with TRBJ1-2; 12 bases map to TRBD1. The CDR3 is 16 residues long. Germline CDR1 is MDHEN and CDR2 is SYDVKM. V dropped 1 base and J dropped 6; count of bases not matched to a gene: 6. The CDR3 nucleotides are TGTGCCAGCAGTTTATTAGGGACAGGGGGCATGAATGGCTACACCTTC. It codes for CASSLLGTGGMNGYTF.

This clonotype was detected only a few times. This chain joins TRBV6-5 and TRBJ1-1; D remains ambiguous. Germline lookup yields CDR1 MNHEY and CDR2 SVGAGI. The V and J ends lost 6 bases and 0 bases respectively, with 20 bases between them. The CDR3 spans 17 residues. The DNA for the CDR3 is TGTGCCAGCAGCCGGGGTAGCGCACACTTGATGAACACTGAAGCTTTCTTT. Its protein is CASSRGSAHLMNTEAFF.

This clonotype was recorded at least ten times. The V gene is TRBV7-2, the J gene TRBJ1-6; a weak D match, TRBD1 (5 bases). In germline, CDR1 is SGHTA, CDR2 FQGNSA. Trimming removed 6 bases at V and 7 bases at J, with 16 bases between. The CDR3 is made up of 15 amino acids. As DNA, the CDR3 is TGTGCCAGCAGATCCTCGGGGGTTTGGAATTCACCCCTCCACTTT. Translation: CASRSSGVWNSPLHF.

This clonotype was observed at least ten times. The chain joins TRBV5-1 to TRBJ2-3; D is uncertain. Germline CDR1 is SGHRS and CDR2 is YFSETQ. This CDR3 spans 13 amino acids. V lost 1 base and J 2 bases, leaving 5 bases between the germline ends. CDR3 protein: CASSLIPTDTQYF. The DNA of the CDR3 is TGCGCCAGCAGCTTGATCCCCACAGATACGCAGTATTTT. The full variable domain, completed using reference TRBV5-1 and TRBJ2-3, is KAGVTQTPRYLIKTRGQQVTLSCSPISGHRSVSWYQQTPGQGLQFLFEYFSETQRNKGNFPGRFSGRQFSNSRSEMNVSTLELGDSALYLCASSLIPTDTQYFGPGTRLTVL.

This clonotype was counted a few times. The V and J genes are TRBV7-8 and TRBJ2-7, with D uncertain. Trimming pared 1 base from V and 5 bases from J, leaving 12 bases between. The CDR3 extends over 14 amino acids. Germline V gene sequence: CDR1 SGHVS, CDR2 FQNEAQ. The CDR3 bases are TGTGCCAGCAGCTTAGATTACGGCACCCACGAGCAGTACTTC. It specifies CASSLDYGTHEQYF.

This clonotype was picked up a small number of times. The chain couples TRBV9 to TRBJ1-6; D not resolved. Trimming took off 0 bases at V and 10 bases at J, with 5 bases between the two ends. The CDR3 runs 12 residues. Germline V gives CDR1 SGDLS, CDR2 YYNGEE. CDR3 in amino acids: CASSVGSSPLHF. In DNA, the CDR3 is TGTGCCAGCAGCGTAGGATCGTCACCCCTCCACTTT.

By sample share, this clonotype is medium-sized. The chain recombines TRBV7-2 with TRBJ2-2; D is possibly TRBD2 (6 bases). The CDR3 loop spans 15 amino acids. The germline V and J ends were trimmed by 2 bases and 8 bases, with 15 bases remaining between them. Germline V gives CDR1 SGHTA, CDR2 FQGNSA. The CDR3 region is CASSLFLIGGGELFF. The CDR3 nucleotides read TGTGCCAGCAGCTTATTTCTTATCGGGGGTGGGGAGCTGTTTTTT.

This clonotype was detected a few times. The chain links TRBV19 to TRBJ1-1, with D tentatively TRBD1 (5 bases). The CDR3 sequence is 15 residues long. In germline, CDR1 is LNHDA, CDR2 SQIVND (reference sequence). V was trimmed by 1 base and J by 5 bases, leaving 14 bases between them. CDR3 sequence (DNA): TGTGCCAGTAGTATAGGAAGGGACCGGAGGACTGAAGCTTTCTTT. This translates into CASSIGRDRRTEAFF.

Remarks on this clonotype: A much more abundant neighbour one base away suggests this may be a read error. The V and J genes are TRBV12-3 or TRBV12-4 and TRBJ1-5; 9 nucleotides match TRBD1. V lost 7 bases, J lost 2 bases, and 12 bases stayed unmatched. CDR3 length: 17 amino acids. In DNA, the CDR3 is TGTGCCAGCAAGAGAGGGACAGGGACGTCCGGCAATCAGCCCCAGCATTTT. This codes for CASKRGTGTSGNQPQHF.

The table lists this clonotype with many counts. In nucleotides, the CDR3 is TGTGCCAGCAGCCAACGGACAGGGGCGGATACGCAGTATTTT. It specifies CASSQRTGADTQYF. J is TRBJ2-3 and V is TRBV7-2; 9 bases agree with TRBD1. This CDR3 comprises 14 residues. The V gene end was trimmed by 5 bases and the J gene end by 6 bases; junction bases not matched to a gene: 6. The germline V gene has CDR1 SGHTA and CDR2 FQGNSA.

This clonotype was counted a few times. The rearrangement uses TRBV28 and TRBJ2-5; unclear D gene. The CDR3 consists of 13 residues. Germline V CDR1 and CDR2: MDHEN, SYDVKM. The V and J ends lost 3 bases and 6 bases respectively, with 11 bases between them. The CDR3 DNA follows: TGTGCCAGCAGTTTTCCAGTGGAGCAGACCCAGTACTTC. Translated, it gives CASSFPVEQTQYF. Complete variable domain (other parts from reference TRBV28 and TRBJ2-5): DVKVTQSSRYLVKRTGEKVFLECVQDMDHENMFWYRQDPGLGLRLIYFSYDVKMKEKGDIPEGYSVSREKKERFSLILESASTNQTSMYLCASSFPVEQTQYFGPGTRLLVL.

The rearrangement uses TRBV12-3 or TRBV12-4 and TRBJ2-1; TRBD2 aligns across 12 bases. V was pared by 5 bases and J by 5 bases, with 7 bases of the junction left unmatched. This CDR3 spans 16 amino acids. The CDR3 loop reads CASSPQTSGGNNEQFF. The CDR3 DNA is TGTGCCAGCAGTCCTCAGACTAGCGGGGGAAACAATGAGCAGTTCTTC.

The CDR3 region has the DNA TGTGCCAGTAGTTGGGGTTCCAAAAACATTCAGTACTTC. Translated: CASSWGSKNIQYF. The J gene is TRBJ2-4, the V gene TRBV19; D gene unclear. The V gene's germline CDR1 is LNHDA and CDR2 SQIVND (reference sequence). Deletions cut 5 bases from V and 2 bases from J, with 7 bases between. The CDR3 has 13 residues.

On this clonotype itself: The junction and the germline gene differ at one end; a read error may be behind it. The CDR3: CSSRRTGYHNEQFF. Here the CDR3 DNA reads TGCAGTTCTAGACGGACAGGGTACCACAATGAGCAGTTCTTC. J is TRBJ2-1 and V is TRBV20-1; 8 nucleotides line up with TRBD1. Germline CDR1 reads DFQATT; CDR2 reads SNEGSKA (reference sequence). The CDR3 loop spans 14 amino acids.

This clonotype was picked up many times. J is TRBJ1-1 and V is TRBV6-6, with 7 bases fitting TRBD1. The CDR3 has 15 amino acids. Germline loops: CDR1 MNHNY, CDR2 SVGAGI (reference sequence). Germline trimming cut 2 bases from V and 0 bases from J; bases unmatched to any gene: 3. CDR3 loop: CASSYVTGLNTEAFF. For the CDR3, the DNA is TGTGCCAGCAGTTACGTGACAGGGCTGAACACTGAAGCTTTCTTT.

The rearrangement joins TRBV20-1 to TRBJ2-7; possibly TRBD2 for D (6 bases). Trimming left V 5 bases short and J 2 bases short, with 16 bases between. Germline V gene lookup returns CDR1 DFQATT and CDR2 SNEGSKA (reference sequence). This CDR3 region has 14 residues. The CDR3 loop reads CSAPGPREAYEQYF. As DNA, the CDR3 is TGCAGTGCTCCCGGGCCCAGGGAGGCCTACGAGCAGTACTTC.

The chain links TRBV20-1 to TRBJ1-5; possibly TRBD1 for D (5 bases). V shed 6 bases and J shed 4 bases, with 16 bases lying between them. In germline, CDR1 is DFQATT, CDR2 SNEGSKA (reference sequence). This CDR3 spans 14 amino acids. CDR3: CSAPPGGVNQPQHF. The CDR3, as DNA: TGCAGTGCCCCCCCAGGAGGGGTTAATCAGCCCCAGCATTTT.